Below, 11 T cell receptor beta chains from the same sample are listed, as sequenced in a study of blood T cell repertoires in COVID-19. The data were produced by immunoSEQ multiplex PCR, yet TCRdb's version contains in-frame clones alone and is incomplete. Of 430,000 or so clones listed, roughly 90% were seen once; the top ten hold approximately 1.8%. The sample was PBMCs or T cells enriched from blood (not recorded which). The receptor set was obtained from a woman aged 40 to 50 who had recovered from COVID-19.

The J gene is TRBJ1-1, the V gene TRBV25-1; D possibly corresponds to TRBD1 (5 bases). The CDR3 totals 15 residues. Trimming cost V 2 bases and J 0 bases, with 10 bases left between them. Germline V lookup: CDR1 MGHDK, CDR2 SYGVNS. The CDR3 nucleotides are TGTGCCAGCAGTGAAGTCGCGACAGTGAACACTGAAGCTTTCTTT. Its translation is CASSEVATVNTEAFF.

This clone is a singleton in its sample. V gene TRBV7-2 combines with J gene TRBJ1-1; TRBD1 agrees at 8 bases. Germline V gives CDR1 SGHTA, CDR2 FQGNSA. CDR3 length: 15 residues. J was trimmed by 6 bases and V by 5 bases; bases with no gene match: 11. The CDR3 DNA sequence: TGTGCCAGCAGCGCCGTTCCGGGACAGGATGCTGAAGCTTTCTTT. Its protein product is CASSAVPGQDAEAFF. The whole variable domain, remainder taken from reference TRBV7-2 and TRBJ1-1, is GAGVSQSPSNKVTEKGKDVELRCDPISGHTALYWYRQSLGQGLEFLIYFQGNSAPDKSGLPSDRFSAERTGGSVSTLTIQRTQQEDSAVYLCASSAVPGQDAEAFFGQGTRLTVV.

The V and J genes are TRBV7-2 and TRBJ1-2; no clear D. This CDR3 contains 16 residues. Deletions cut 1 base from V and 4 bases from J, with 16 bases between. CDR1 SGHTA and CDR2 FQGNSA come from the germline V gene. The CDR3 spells CASSLGALEFGYGYTF. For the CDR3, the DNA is TGTGCCAGCAGCTTAGGAGCTTTGGAGTTCGGCTATGGCTACACCTTC.

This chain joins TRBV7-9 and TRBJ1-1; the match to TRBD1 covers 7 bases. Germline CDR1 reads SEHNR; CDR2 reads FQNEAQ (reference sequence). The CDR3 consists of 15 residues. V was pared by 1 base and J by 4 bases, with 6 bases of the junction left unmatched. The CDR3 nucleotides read TGTGCCAGCAGCTTAGTAGGGACAGTGGGCACTGAAGCTTTCTTT. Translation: CASSLVGTVGTEAFF. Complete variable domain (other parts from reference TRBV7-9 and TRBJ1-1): DTGVSQNPRHKITKRGQNVTFRCDPISEHNRLYWYRQTLGQGPEFLTYFQNEAQLEKSRLLSDRFSAERPKGSFSTLEIQRTEQGDSAMYLCASSLVGTVGTEAFFGQGTRLTVV.

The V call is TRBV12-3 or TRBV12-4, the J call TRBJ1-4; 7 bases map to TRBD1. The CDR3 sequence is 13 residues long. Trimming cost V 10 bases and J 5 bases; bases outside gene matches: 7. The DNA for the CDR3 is TGTGCCACCGAGAGACAGGGCAATGAAAAACTGTTTTTT. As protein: CATERQGNEKLFF.

CDR3 DNA sequence: TGTGCCAGCAGCTTAGCGGGAGAAAGGTATTTT. Translation gives CASSLAGERYF. J is TRBJ2-3 and V is TRBV5-6, with 8 bases matching TRBD2. Germline V lookup: CDR1 SGHDT, CDR2 YYEEEE. The CDR3 covers 11 residues. With V trimmed by 2 bases and J by 14 bases, 4 bases remained unmatched.

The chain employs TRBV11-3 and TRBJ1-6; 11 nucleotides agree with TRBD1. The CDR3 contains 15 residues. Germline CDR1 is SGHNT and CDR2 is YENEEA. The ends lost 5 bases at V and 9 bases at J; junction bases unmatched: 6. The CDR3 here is CASSVGQGASSPLHF. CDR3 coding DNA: TGTGCCAGCAGCGTCGGACAGGGGGCTAGTTCACCCCTCCACTTT.

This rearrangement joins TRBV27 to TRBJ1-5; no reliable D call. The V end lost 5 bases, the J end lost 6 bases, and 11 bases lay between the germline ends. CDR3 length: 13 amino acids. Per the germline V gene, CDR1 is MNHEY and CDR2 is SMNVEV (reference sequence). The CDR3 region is CASSPWEGQPQHF. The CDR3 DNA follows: TGTGCCAGCAGTCCATGGGAGGGTCAGCCCCAGCATTTT.

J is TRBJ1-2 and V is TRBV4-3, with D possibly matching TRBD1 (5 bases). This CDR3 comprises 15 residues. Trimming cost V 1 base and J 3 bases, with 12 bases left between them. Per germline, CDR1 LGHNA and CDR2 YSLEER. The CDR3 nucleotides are TGCGCCAGCAGCCAAGCCGGGGGAACAGACTATGGCTACACCTTC. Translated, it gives CASSQAGGTDYGYTF.

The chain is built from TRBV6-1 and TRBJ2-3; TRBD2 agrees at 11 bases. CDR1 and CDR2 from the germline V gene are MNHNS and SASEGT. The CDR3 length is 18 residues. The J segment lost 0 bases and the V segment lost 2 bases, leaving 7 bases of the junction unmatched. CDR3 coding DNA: TGTGCCAGCAGTGAACTCGGGGTAGCGGGAGGGAGCACAGATACGCAGTATTTT. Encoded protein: CASSELGVAGGSTDTQYF.

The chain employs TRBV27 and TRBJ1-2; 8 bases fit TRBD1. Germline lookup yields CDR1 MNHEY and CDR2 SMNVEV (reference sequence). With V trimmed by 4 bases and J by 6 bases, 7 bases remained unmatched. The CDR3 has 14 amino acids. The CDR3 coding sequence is TGTGCCAGCAGTTCTACAGGGGGAATGGATGGCTACACCTTC. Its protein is CASSSTGGMDGYTF.